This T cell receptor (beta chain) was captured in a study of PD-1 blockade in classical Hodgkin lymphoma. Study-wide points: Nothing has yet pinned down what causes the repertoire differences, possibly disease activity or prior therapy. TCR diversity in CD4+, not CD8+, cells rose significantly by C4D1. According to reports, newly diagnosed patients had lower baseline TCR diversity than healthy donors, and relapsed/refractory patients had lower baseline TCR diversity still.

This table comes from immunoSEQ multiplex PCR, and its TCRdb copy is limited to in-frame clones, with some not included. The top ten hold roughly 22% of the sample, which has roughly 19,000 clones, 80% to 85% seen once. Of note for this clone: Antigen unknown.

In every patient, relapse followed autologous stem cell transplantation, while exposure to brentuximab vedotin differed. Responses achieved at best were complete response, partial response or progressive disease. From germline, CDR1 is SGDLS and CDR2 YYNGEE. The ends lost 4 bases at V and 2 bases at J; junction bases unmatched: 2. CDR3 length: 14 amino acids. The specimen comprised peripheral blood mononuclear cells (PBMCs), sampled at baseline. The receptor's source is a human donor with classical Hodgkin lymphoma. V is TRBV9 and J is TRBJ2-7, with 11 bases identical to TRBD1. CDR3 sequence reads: CASSSGQGAYEQYF. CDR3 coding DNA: TGTGCCAGCAGCTCGGGACAGGGGGCCTACGAGCAGTACTTC.